What follows are 19 T cell receptor beta chains derived from one specimen sequenced in a study of blood T cell repertoires in COVID-19. TCRdb's copy holds only in-frame clones and misses some; the assay was immunoSEQ multiplex PCR. The sample has some 220,000 clones; about three quarters are singletons. The sequenced sample was peripheral blood. The receptors stem from an older woman with acute or convalescent COVID-19.

As regards this clone: The germline gene is not matched at one end of the junction; a read error may be the cause. At the DNA level, this CDR3 is encoded by other sequences in the same sample as well. The chain employs TRBV14 and TRBJ2-5, with D perhaps matching TRBD1 (6 bases). CDR1 SGHDN and CDR2 FVKESK come from the germline V gene. The CDR3 contains 16 residues. CDR3 in amino acids: CASSPPLGGYQETQYF. The CDR3 DNA reads as TGTGCTAGCAGCCCCCCTCTAGGGGGATATCAAGAGACCCAGTACTTC. Full variable domain (outside the CDR3, taken from reference TRBV14 and TRBJ2-5): EAGVTQFPSHSVIEKGQTVTLRCDPISGHDNLYWYRRVMGKEIKFLLHFVKESKQDESGMPNNRFLAERTGGTYSTLKVQPAELEDSGVYFCASSPPLGGYQETQYFGPGTRLLVL.

This CDR3 reads CATSDGRGVNQPQHF. For the CDR3, the DNA is TGTGCCACCAGTGACGGCAGGGGCGTCAATCAGCCCCAGCATTTT. The V and J genes are TRBV24-1 and TRBJ1-5, with D possibly matching TRBD1 (6 bases). Germline CDR1 is KGHDR and CDR2 is SFDVKD. Trimming removed 4 bases from V and 3 bases from J, with 12 bases in between. The CDR3 consists of 15 residues.

V gene TRBV5-1 combines with J gene TRBJ2-5, with D unclear. There are 15 residues in the CDR3. Germline-derived CDR1 and CDR2 are SGHRS and YFSETQ. Trimming cost V 6 bases and J 5 bases, with 20 bases left between them. CDR3 region: CASTPADGARETQYF. CDR3 sequence (DNA): TGCGCCAGCACGCCTGCCGACGGAGCTAGGGAGACCCAGTACTTC. The full variable domain, rest sourced from reference TRBV5-1 and TRBJ2-5, is KAGVTQTPRYLIKTRGQQVTLSCSPISGHRSVSWYQQTPGQGLQFLFEYFSETQRNKGNFPGRFSGRQFSNSRSEMNVSTLELGDSALYLCASTPADGARETQYFGPGTRLLVL.

The gene calls are TRBV4-1 and TRBJ2-3; 8 bases match TRBD2. This CDR3 is built from 15 residues. V trimming: 0 bases; J trimming: 5 bases; junction bases outside the gene matches: 4. CDR1 and CDR2 (germline): MGHRA, YSYEKL. Here the CDR3 reads CASSQEDRGGDTQYF. The CDR3 nucleotides read TGCGCCAGCAGCCAAGAGGATCGGGGGGGAGATACGCAGTATTTT.

The chain combines TRBV15 with TRBJ2-1, with D maybe TRBD2 (5 bases). The CDR3 extends over 18 amino acids. Trimming cost V 3 bases and J 0 bases, with 18 bases left between them. The germline CDR1 and CDR2 sequences are LNHNV and YYDKDF (reference sequence). The CDR3 DNA is TGTGCCACCAGCAGGCCCAGGAGGACCCCGAGCTCCTACAATGAGCAGTTCTTC. This codes for CATSRPRRTPSSYNEQFF. The full variable domain, its missing parts supplied by reference TRBV15 and TRBJ2-1, is DAMVIQNPRYQVTQFGKPVTLSCSQTLNHNVMYWYQQKSSQAPKLLFHYYDKDFNNEADTPDNFQSRRPNTSFCFLDIRSPGLGDTAMYLCATSRPRRTPSSYNEQFFGPGTRLTVL.

The chain uses TRBV19 and TRBJ1-5; D remains ambiguous. V was cut by 1 base and J by 1 base, with 11 bases left in between. Per germline, CDR1 LNHDA and CDR2 SQIVND (reference sequence). The CDR3 covers 16 residues. For the CDR3, the DNA is TGTGCCAGTAGTATAGCGTGGAGGTCGAGCAATCAGCCCCAGCATTTT. Its protein product is CASSIAWRSSNQPQHF.

The gene calls are TRBV5-1 and TRBJ2-1; 9 nucleotides align to TRBD2. V lost 6 bases to trimming and J lost 0 bases; unmatched junction nucleotides: 7. The CDR3 is made up of 16 amino acids. The germline gives CDR1 SGHRS, CDR2 YFSETQ. This chain's CDR3 is CASTNSGGNSYNEQFF. CDR3 DNA: TGCGCCAGCACCAATAGCGGGGGTAACTCCTACAATGAGCAGTTCTTC.

The chain recombines TRBV5-1 with TRBJ1-1, with a weak D call TRBD1 (6 bases). Germline CDR1 and CDR2: SGHRS and YFSETQ. V lost 4 bases to trimming and J lost 3 bases, with 10 bases between them. There are 13 residues in the CDR3. This chain's CDR3 is CASSLRQDTEAFF. In nucleotides, the CDR3 is TGCGCCAGCAGCCTTAGACAGGACACTGAAGCTTTCTTT.

The J gene is TRBJ2-1, the V gene TRBV5-1, with TRBD1 matching over 9 bases. Per the germline V gene, CDR1 is SGHRS and CDR2 is YFSETQ. This CDR3 comprises 15 residues. V lost 4 bases and J lost 4; bases outside the gene matches: 6. The CDR3 loop is CASSALQGAYNEQFF. The CDR3 DNA is TGCGCCAGCAGCGCATTACAGGGGGCGTACAATGAGCAGTTCTTC.

The genes are TRBV5-5 and TRBJ2-5; D unresolved. V lost 1 base to trimming and J lost 5 bases, with 12 bases between them. This CDR3 spans 14 amino acids. Germline CDR1 SGHKS, CDR2 YYEKEE (reference sequence). CDR3: CASSLSVLRETQYF. The CDR3 DNA follows: TGTGCCAGCAGCTTGTCGGTGTTGCGGGAGACCCAGTACTTC.

The gene calls are TRBV18 and TRBJ2-7, with a possible D match to TRBD1 (5 bases). Germline loops: CDR1 KGHSH, CDR2 LQKENI. V was clipped by 4 bases and J by 3 bases, with 13 bases between them. The CDR3 sequence is 14 residues long. This CDR3 reads CASSLRQIDYEQYF. CDR3 nucleotides: TGTGCCAGCTCACTGAGACAGATAGACTACGAGCAGTACTTC.

The rearrangement uses TRBV10-3 and TRBJ1-6; maybe TRBD1 (6 bases). Deletions cut 6 bases from V and 7 bases from J, with 10 bases between. Germline loops: CDR1 ENHRY, CDR2 SYGVKD. The CDR3 has 13 amino acids. The CDR3 here is CAIRGTGNSPLHF. DNA for the CDR3: TGTGCCATCAGGGGCACAGGGAATTCACCCCTCCACTTT.

This chain joins TRBV10-3 and TRBJ2-7; D is perhaps TRBD2 (6 bases). With 2 bases removed from V and 6 bases from J, the gap between germline ends came to 11 bases. Per the germline V gene, CDR1 is ENHRY and CDR2 is SYGVKD. The CDR3 length is 13 residues. The CDR3 loop reads CAISEGGRPEQYF. DNA for the CDR3: TGTGCCATCAGTGAGGGGGGGAGGCCCGAGCAGTACTTC.

The chain recombines TRBV18 with TRBJ1-2; tentatively, D is TRBD1 (5 bases). CDR3 length: 15 amino acids. Germline CDR1 KGHSH, CDR2 LQKENI. Trimming removed 1 base from V and 7 bases from J, with 16 bases in between. The CDR3 here is CASSPQNQGLGGYTF. For the CDR3, the DNA is TGTGCCAGCTCACCACAGAACCAGGGATTGGGTGGCTACACCTTC.

The chain employs TRBV15 and TRBJ1-6; D is uncertain. Germline lookup yields CDR1 LNHNV and CDR2 YYDKDF (reference sequence). Trimming stripped 3 bases from V and 5 bases from J, with 8 bases between. The CDR3 length is 14 residues. CDR3 residues: CATSRGRDNSPLHF. CDR3 DNA: TGTGCCACCAGCAGGGGTCGGGATAATTCACCCCTCCACTTT.

Only a few counts were recorded for this clone. The chain joins TRBV24-1 to TRBJ2-3, with unresolved D. CDR1 and CDR2 (germline): KGHDR, SFDVKD. CDR3 length: 13 amino acids. The ends were cut back, 2 bases at V and 2 bases at J, with 4 bases in the middle. DNA for the CDR3: TGTGCCACCAGTGATTCTTACACAGATACGCAGTATTTT. Translated: CATSDSYTDTQYF.

This sequence joins TRBV6-1 and TRBJ2-7; D is possibly TRBD2 (7 bases). V was shortened by 2 bases and J by 3 bases, with 11 bases between the two germline ends. Germline V gene lookup returns CDR1 MNHNS and CDR2 SASEGT. The CDR3 has 14 amino acids. DNA for the CDR3: TGTGCCAGCAGTGAATTCGGGGGGCTCTACGAGCAGTACGTC. Amino acid sequence: CASSEFGGLYEQYV.

This chain links TRBV24-1 with TRBJ2-3, with a tentative D call TRBD1 (6 bases). The V and J ends lost 6 bases and 4 bases respectively, with 10 bases between them. This CDR3 contains 13 residues. CDR1 is KGHDR, CDR2 SFDVKD, per germline. The CDR3 here is CATSQTGADTQYF. CDR3 sequence (DNA): TGTGCCACCAGTCAGACAGGAGCAGATACGCAGTATTTT.

This chain links TRBV12-3 or TRBV12-4 with TRBJ1-1; D remains ambiguous. The CDR3 has 11 residues. Trimming left V 4 bases short and J 5 bases short, with 5 bases between. The CDR3 reads CASSYMTEAFF. CDR3 nucleotide sequence: TGTGCCAGCAGTTATATGACTGAAGCTTTCTTT.